This entry lists 12 T cell receptor beta chains sequenced from one sample in a study of blood T cell repertoires in COVID-19 (dated by TCRdb to about 2020). The protocol used for the library was the immunoSEQ multiplex PCR assay. This is the immuneACCESS table as TCRdb keeps it, with only in-frame sequences that have V and J called. A part of the clones is gone; compared with another copy, unresolved V genes explain less than half, and the rest is unexplained. The sample records around 290,000 clones, around nine tenths of which are singletons. The top ten hold 1% to 1.3% of the sample. Sequences were obtained from PBMCs or T cells enriched from blood (not recorded which). These receptors came from a woman aged 25-40 years who had recovered from COVID-19.

The chain carries TRBV13 and TRBJ2-1; 11 nucleotides match TRBD2. Germline V gene data show CDR1 as PRHDT and CDR2 as FYEKMQ (reference sequence). Unmatched junction bases numbered 5, after V lost 1 base and J lost 0 bases. The CDR3 is 18 amino acids. The CDR3 DNA follows: TGTGCCAGCAGCTTAGCTAGCGGGAGGTCGAGCTCCTACAATGAGCAGTTCTTC. It codes for CASSLASGRSSSYNEQFF.

V is TRBV10-2 and J is TRBJ1-6; possibly TRBD1 for D (6 bases). Trimming cost V 2 bases and J 7 bases, with 9 bases left between them. The germline V gene has CDR1 WSHSY and CDR2 SAAADI. There are 14 residues in the CDR3. In DNA, the CDR3 is TGCGCCAGCAGTGAGGCCAGGGGAAATTCACCCCTCCACTTT. It codes for CASSEARGNSPLHF.

Concerning this clone: Within the sample, other DNA sequences also encode this same CDR3. This sequence joins TRBV30 and TRBJ2-1, with 7 nucleotides matching TRBD2. CDR3 length equals 15 residues. Trimming cost V 0 bases and J 1 base; bases outside gene matches: 3. Germline V CDR1 and CDR2: GTSNPN, SVGIG (reference sequence). CDR3 loop: CAWSVPSGSYNEQFF. CDR3 DNA sequence: TGTGCCTGGAGTGTACCTAGCGGTTCCTACAATGAGCAGTTCTTC.

This chain connects TRBV30 to TRBJ1-1, with 7 bases that match TRBD1. Germline V gene lookup returns CDR1 GTSNPN and CDR2 SVGIG (reference sequence). The V and J ends lost 0 bases and 8 bases, in that order; junction bases with no gene match: 12. This CDR3 spans 15 amino acids. The CDR3 DNA sequence: TGTGCCTGGAGTGTGCGACAGGGAAGTCTTGTGGAAGCTTTCTTT. Translation: CAWSVRQGSLVEAFF.

The chain uses TRBV12-5 and TRBJ1-2; D uncertain. Trimming pared 3 bases from V and 2 bases from J, leaving 22 bases between. Germline CDR1 and CDR2: LGHNT and FRNRAP. The CDR3 runs to 18 residues. CDR3 sequence: CASGLSPRTSGLNYGYTF. CDR3 DNA sequence: TGTGCTAGTGGTTTAAGTCCTCGAACCTCGGGGTTAAACTATGGCTACACCTTC.

The chain is built from TRBV19 and TRBJ2-1; tentative D call: TRBD2 (5 bases). CDR3 length: 16 residues. Between the trimmed V and J ends, which lost 0 bases and 10 bases, there was a span of 19 bases. Germline V gene data show CDR1 as LNHDA and CDR2 as SQIVND (reference sequence). CDR3 in amino acids: CASSIEARSRRWEQFF. DNA for the CDR3: TGTGCCAGTAGTATAGAGGCCAGGTCTAGGAGGTGGGAGCAGTTCTTC.

The chain combines TRBV9 with TRBJ2-2; 7 bases agree with TRBD1. The trim removed 0 bases at V and 3 bases at J, leaving 5 bases unmatched. The CDR3 length is 16 residues. Per germline, CDR1 SGDLS and CDR2 YYNGEE. Here the CDR3 reads CASSVGQGPHTGELFF. DNA of the CDR3: TGTGCCAGCAGCGTAGGACAGGGCCCTCACACCGGGGAGCTGTTTTTT. The variable domain in full, with the rest retrieved from reference TRBV9 and TRBJ2-2, is DSGVTQTPKHLITATGQRVTLRCSPRSGDLSVYWYQQSLDQGLQFLIQYYNGEERAKGNILERFSAQQFPDLHSELNLSSLELGDSALYFCASSVGQGPHTGELFFGEGSRLTVL.

This clone was observed once. This sequence joins TRBV7-3 and TRBJ2-2, with TRBD1 identical over 8 bases. The CDR3 sequence is 15 residues long. The V gene end was trimmed by 4 bases and the J gene end by 5 bases; junction bases not matched to a gene: 6. CDR1 is SGHTA and CDR2 is FQGTGA in the germline V gene. The CDR3 region is CASSSGTGPTGELFF. CDR3 nucleotide sequence: TGTGCCAGCAGCTCCGGGACAGGACCAACCGGGGAGCTGTTTTTT.

This chain joins TRBV5-8 and TRBJ1-1; TRBD1 agrees at 9 bases. There are 14 residues in the CDR3. V dropped 4 bases and J dropped 6; count of bases not matched to a gene: 7. The germline V gene has CDR1 SGHTS and CDR2 YDEGEE. The CDR3: CASSMDRGLPEAFF. DNA of the CDR3: TGTGCCAGCAGCATGGACAGGGGATTACCTGAAGCTTTCTTT.

The chain is built from TRBV19 and TRBJ2-3; perhaps TRBD2 as D (5 bases). V lost 5 bases, J lost 6 bases, and 21 bases lay in between. CDR1 is LNHDA, CDR2 SQIVND, per germline (reference sequence). The CDR3 extends over 16 amino acids. This CDR3 is CASSPPGNQHRDTQYF. The CDR3 bases are TGTGCCAGTAGTCCGCCGGGGAACCAGCATCGGGATACGCAGTATTTT.

V usage is TRBV28 and J usage is TRBJ2-1, with TRBD2 matching over 13 bases. This CDR3 has 15 residues. J was trimmed by 7 bases and V by 2 bases; bases with no gene match: 2. CDR1 and CDR2 (germline): MDHEN, SYDVKM. CDR3 nucleotides: TGTGCCAGCAGTTTAGAGACTAGCGGGAGGAATGAGCAGTTCTTC. Its protein product is CASSLETSGRNEQFF. The variable domain in full, with the rest retrieved from reference TRBV28 and TRBJ2-1, is DVKVTQSSRYLVKRTGEKVFLECVQDMDHENMFWYRQDPGLGLRLIYFSYDVKMKEKGDIPEGYSVSREKKERFSLILESASTNQTSMYLCASSLETSGRNEQFFGPGTRLTVL.

This chain connects TRBV5-1 to TRBJ1-2; 7 bases line up with TRBD1. Germline V gene sequence: CDR1 SGHRS, CDR2 YFSETQ. Trimming cost V 0 bases and J 8 bases; bases outside gene matches: 10. The CDR3 spans 15 residues. CDR3 nucleotide sequence: TGCGCCAGCAGCTTGGAATTAGGGGGCCCGGGGGGCTACACCTTC. Translation: CASSLELGGPGGYTF. The whole variable domain, filled in from reference TRBV5-1 and TRBJ1-2, reads KAGVTQTPRYLIKTRGQQVTLSCSPISGHRSVSWYQQTPGQGLQFLFEYFSETQRNKGNFPGRFSGRQFSNSRSEMNVSTLELGDSALYLCASSLELGGPGGYTFGSGTRLTVV.